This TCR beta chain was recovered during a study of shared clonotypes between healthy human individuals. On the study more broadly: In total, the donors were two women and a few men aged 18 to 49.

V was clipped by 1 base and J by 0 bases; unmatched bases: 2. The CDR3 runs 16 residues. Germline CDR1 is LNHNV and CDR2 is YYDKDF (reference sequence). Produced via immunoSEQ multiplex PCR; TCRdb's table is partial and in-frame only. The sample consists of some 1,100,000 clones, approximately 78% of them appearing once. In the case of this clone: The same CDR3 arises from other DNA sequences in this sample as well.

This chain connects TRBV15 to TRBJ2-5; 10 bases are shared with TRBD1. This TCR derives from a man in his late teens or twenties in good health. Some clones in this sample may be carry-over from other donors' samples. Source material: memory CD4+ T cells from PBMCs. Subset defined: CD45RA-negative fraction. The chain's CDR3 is CATSRGTGGYQETQYF. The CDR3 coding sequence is TGTGCCACCAGCAGAGGGACAGGGGGGTACCAAGAGACCCAGTACTTC.